Below, 30 T cell receptor beta chains from the same sample are listed, as sequenced in a study of cytomegalovirus exposure and HLA in healthy donors. Primers included in the PCR were 60 Vbeta and 13 Jbeta primers. Clones were sequenced by immunoSEQ multiplex PCR, and TCRdb holds only the in-frame ones, with some missing. The table lists over 150,000 clones, 60% to 80% of them singletons. The sequencing input was PBMCs. Receptors originate from a woman in her late teens or twenties in good health and CMV-seronegative.

The genes are TRBV4-1 and TRBJ2-3, with D possibly being TRBD2 (5 bases). V lost 0 bases, J lost 0 bases, and 16 bases lay in between. The CDR3 runs 18 residues. Per the germline V gene, CDR1 is MGHRA and CDR2 is YSYEKL. The CDR3 protein is CASSQERGVPTSTDTQYF. The CDR3 DNA reads TGCGCCAGCAGCCAAGAACGGGGAGTCCCGACTAGCACAGATACGCAGTATTTT.

V usage is TRBV9 and J usage is TRBJ2-7, with D possibly being TRBD2 (8 bases). In germline, CDR1 is SGDLS, CDR2 YYNGEE. The CDR3 totals 15 residues. V dropped 3 bases and J dropped 0 bases, with 13 bases sitting between them. CDR3 coding DNA: TGTGCCAGCAGCGCGGGGGGGGACAGCTCCTACGAGCAGTACTTC. As protein: CASSAGGDSSYEQYF. The variable domain in full, with the rest retrieved from reference TRBV9 and TRBJ2-7, is DSGVTQTPKHLITATGQRVTLRCSPRSGDLSVYWYQQSLDQGLQFLIQYYNGEERAKGNILERFSAQQFPDLHSELNLSSLELGDSALYFCASSAGGDSSYEQYFGPGTRLTVT.

V usage is TRBV4-2 and J usage is TRBJ2-5, with D possibly being TRBD1 (6 bases). With the DNA end fitting TRBJ2-7 better, the J assignment may be wrong. Germline CDR1 and CDR2: LGHNA and YNFKEQ. CDR3 length: 16 residues. The CDR3 DNA follows: TGTGCCAGCAGCCAAGAGCATAGACAGGTAACCTACGAGCAGTACTTC. It encodes CASSQEHRQVTYEQYF.

The V and J genes are TRBV5-6 and TRBJ2-1, with D maybe TRBD1 (5 bases). V was trimmed by 6 bases and J by 5 bases, leaving 9 bases between them. The germline CDR1 and CDR2 sequences are SGHDT and YYEEEE. The CDR3 has 12 amino acids. The CDR3: CASTQGDNEQFF. CDR3 nucleotides: TGTGCCAGCACCCAAGGGGACAATGAGCAGTTCTTC.

This clone was seen more than once but under ten times. V gene TRBV7-9 combines with J gene TRBJ1-5, with TRBD1 matching 9 bases. In germline, CDR1 is SEHNR, CDR2 FQNEAQ (reference sequence). The CDR3 totals 16 residues. V was pared by 5 bases and J by 3 bases, with 8 bases of the junction left unmatched. CDR3 nucleotide sequence: TGTGCCAGCAGCCCCTGGGGACAGGGAGTCAATCAGCCCCAGCATTTT. Translated: CASSPWGQGVNQPQHF.

The rearrangement links TRBV11-3 to TRBJ2-3, with TRBD1 identical over 8 bases. J gave up 5 bases and V 0 bases, and 4 bases lay outside the gene matches. The V gene's germline CDR1 is SGHNT and CDR2 YENEEA. The CDR3 has 15 residues. CDR3 region: CASSLDRGQGDTQYF. As DNA, the CDR3 is TGTGCCAGCAGCTTAGACAGGGGGCAAGGAGATACGCAGTATTTT. Complete variable domain (other parts from reference TRBV11-3 and TRBJ2-3): EAGVVQSPRYKIIEKKQPVAFWCNPISGHNTLYWYLQNLGQGPELLIRYENEEAVDDSQLPKDRFSAERLKGVDSTLKIQPAELGDSAVYLCASSLDRGQGDTQYFGPGTRLTVL.

This clone was seen a few times. Additional DNA sequences in this sample encode the identical CDR3. The chain couples TRBV9 to TRBJ2-3; weak D call: TRBD1 (5 bases). CDR1 and CDR2 (germline): SGDLS, YYNGEE. The CDR3 is 12 amino acids. The V gene lost 0 bases and the J gene lost 6 bases, with 5 bases spanning the gap. The CDR3 region is CASSVDRDTQYF. As DNA, the CDR3 is TGTGCCAGCAGCGTAGACAGGGATACGCAGTATTTT.

The chain joins TRBV6-4 to TRBJ2-1, with TRBD2 as a possible D gene (6 bases). In germline, CDR1 is MRHNA, CDR2 SNTAGT. The CDR3 loop spans 13 amino acids. The ends were cut back, 4 bases at V and 6 bases at J, with 10 bases in the middle. CDR3 protein: CASSGFSGNEQFF. The CDR3 region has the DNA TGTGCCAGCAGTGGGTTTAGCGGCAATGAGCAGTTCTTC.

The rearrangement uses TRBV7-9 and TRBJ2-1; D may be TRBD2 (7 bases). Between the trimmed V and J ends, which lost 6 bases and 8 bases, there was a span of 17 bases. There are 14 residues in the CDR3. Germline lookup yields CDR1 SEHNR and CDR2 FQNEAQ (reference sequence). The CDR3 spells CASRNRRGGHEQFF. CDR3 bases: TGTGCCAGCAGGAATCGGAGGGGGGGGCATGAGCAGTTCTTC.

The J gene is TRBJ2-7, the V gene TRBV14; 8 bases fit TRBD2. The CDR3 is made up of 15 amino acids. V lost 1 base to trimming and J lost 4 bases; unmatched junction nucleotides: 6. Germline lookup yields CDR1 SGHDN and CDR2 FVKESK. DNA for the CDR3: TGTGCCAGCAGCCAAGGGAAGCGGGAGTGGTACGAGCAGTACTTC. Encoded protein: CASSQGKREWYEQYF.

V is TRBV28 and J is TRBJ2-7; 11 bases match TRBD2. This CDR3 spans 16 amino acids. Unmatched junction bases numbered 10, after V lost 6 bases and J lost 3 bases. Germline V gene lookup returns CDR1 MDHEN and CDR2 SYDVKM. The CDR3 reads CASSVPGLAASYEQYF. The CDR3 coding sequence is TGTGCCAGCAGCGTCCCGGGACTAGCGGCTAGCTACGAGCAGTACTTC. The complete variable domain, with remaining parts taken from reference TRBV28 and TRBJ2-7, reads DVKVTQSSRYLVKRTGEKVFLECVQDMDHENMFWYRQDPGLGLRLIYFSYDVKMKEKGDIPEGYSVSREKKERFSLILESASTNQTSMYLCASSVPGLAASYEQYFGPGTRLTVT.

Only one count was recorded for this clone. V and J are TRBV2 and TRBJ2-5; the D gene is possibly TRBD1 (6 bases). Germline V lookup: CDR1 SNHLY, CDR2 FYNNEI. V lost 1 base and J 5 bases, leaving 11 bases between the germline ends. The CDR3 loop spans 14 amino acids. The CDR3 DNA reads as TGTGCCAGCAGTGAAGTGACAGGTGTGGAGACCCAGTACTTC. Its protein is CASSEVTGVETQYF.

This clone has a single count. J is TRBJ1-1 and V is TRBV4-1, with 9 nucleotides matching TRBD1. Losses at the gene ends were 2 bases for V and 4 bases for J; bases not matched to a gene: 5. In germline, CDR1 is MGHRA, CDR2 YSYEKL. The length of the CDR3 is 15 residues. The CDR3 protein is CASSQKGQGVTEAFF. For the CDR3, the DNA is TGCGCCAGCAGCCAAAAGGGACAGGGTGTCACTGAAGCTTTCTTT.

This chain connects TRBV4-3 to TRBJ2-1; 7 nucleotides agree with TRBD2. The V gene end was trimmed by 0 bases and the J gene end by 0 bases; junction bases not matched to a gene: 8. The CDR3 contains 18 residues. Germline CDR1 reads LGHNA; CDR2 reads YSLEER. The CDR3 here is CASSQDNGGSHSYNEQFF. As DNA, the CDR3 is TGCGCCAGCAGCCAAGATAATGGCGGGAGCCACTCCTACAATGAGCAGTTCTTC.

A few counts support this clone. This chain joins TRBV5-1 and TRBJ1-2; 12 bases fit TRBD1. The germline V gene has CDR1 SGHRS and CDR2 YFSETQ. The CDR3 has 15 amino acids. The V gene end was trimmed by 4 bases and the J gene end by 6 bases; junction bases not matched to a gene: 7. CDR3 coding DNA: TGCGCCAGCAGCCCTAACCGGGACAGGGGGCATGGCTACACCTTC. Its protein is CASSPNRDRGHGYTF.

The chain joins TRBV7-3 to TRBJ2-2; TRBD2 matches at 10 bases. Germline CDR1 and CDR2: SGHTA and FQGTGA. V was clipped by 4 bases and J by 2 bases; unmatched bases: 7. The CDR3 is 17 residues long. The chain's CDR3 is CASSSGPSGRNTGELFF. DNA for the CDR3: TGTGCCAGCAGCTCAGGACCTAGCGGGAGAAACACCGGGGAGCTGTTTTTT.

The chain joins TRBV4-2 to TRBJ2-1; 12 bases match TRBD1. Germline CDR1 LGHNA, CDR2 YNFKEQ. Germline trimming cut 0 bases from V and 8 bases from J; bases unmatched to any gene: 5. This CDR3 has 16 residues. The CDR3 DNA reads TGTGCCAGCAGCCAAGAATGGGACAGGGGGCTCTATGAGCAGTTCTTC. Translation gives CASSQEWDRGLYEQFF.

The chain is built from TRBV27 and TRBJ1-2; the match to TRBD1 covers 7 bases. Germline V gives CDR1 MNHEY, CDR2 SMNVEV (reference sequence). The CDR3 length is 14 residues. With 4 bases clipped from V and 4 bases from J, the junction kept 6 bases outside the gene matches. CDR3 DNA: TGTGCCAGCAGTTCCGAGACAGGGAGCTATGGCTACACCTTC. It is translated as CASSSETGSYGYTF.

The CDR3 coding sequence is TGTGCCAGCAGCCTTACAGGGGTCGAGACCCAGTACTTC. Translation gives CASSLTGVETQYF. The chain recombines TRBV11-2 with TRBJ2-5; 7 positions agree with TRBD1. Looked up from germline, CDR1 is SGHAT and CDR2 is FQNNGV. J gave up 5 bases and V 5 bases, and 5 bases lay outside the gene matches. This CDR3 has 13 residues.

V gene TRBV19 combines with J gene TRBJ1-6, with D uncertain. The CDR3 length is 16 residues. CDR1 and CDR2 (germline): LNHDA, SQIVND (reference sequence). V lost 5 bases and J lost 0, with 11 bases in between. The CDR3 region is CASSVLQSSYNSPLHF. The CDR3 DNA reads TGTGCCAGTAGTGTCCTACAGAGCTCCTATAATTCACCCCTCCACTTT.

The chain joins TRBV15 to TRBJ2-1; no reliable D call. The CDR3 has 14 amino acids. V lost 0 bases, J lost 2 bases, and 5 bases lay in between. Germline lookup yields CDR1 LNHNV and CDR2 YYDKDF (reference sequence). DNA for the CDR3: TGTGCCACCAGCAGAGAGGCCGCCTACAATGAGCAGTTCTTC. Translation: CATSREAAYNEQFF.

The DNA of the CDR3 is TGCGCCAGCACCCTGGGAGGACAGGGTAACACCGGGGAGCTGTTTTTT. Translating it yields CASTLGGQGNTGELFF. J is TRBJ2-2 and V is TRBV5-1, with 8 bases aligning to TRBD1. Germline values: CDR1 SGHRS, CDR2 YFSETQ. The CDR3 sequence is 16 residues long. With V trimmed by 6 bases and J by 2 bases, 9 bases remained unmatched.

To note about this clone: The sample contains more than one DNA sequence encoding this CDR3. V and J are TRBV5-1 and TRBJ2-1; 9 bases are shared with TRBD1. V shed 4 bases, J shed 1 base, and the junction held 3 bases outside the gene matches. The CDR3 loop spans 15 amino acids. Germline CDR1 and CDR2: SGHRS and YFSETQ. CDR3 protein: CASSPGQGSYNEQFF. The CDR3 DNA sequence: TGCGCCAGCAGCCCAGGACAGGGGTCCTACAATGAGCAGTTCTTC.

The gene calls are TRBV7-9 and TRBJ2-7; TRBD2 is a possible D gene (7 bases). Germline loops: CDR1 SEHNR, CDR2 FQNEAQ (reference sequence). Trimming shortened V by 0 bases and J by 3 bases, and 9 bases separated the two germline ends. The length of the CDR3 is 14 residues. DNA of the CDR3: TGTGCCAGCAGCTTAGCGGGAGGGGGCTACGAGCAGTACTTC. This translates into CASSLAGGGYEQYF.

The V call is TRBV27, the J call TRBJ2-7; 7 bases are a match to TRBD2. CDR1 and CDR2 (germline): MNHEY, SMNVEV (reference sequence). The CDR3 length is 14 residues. Germline trimming cut 2 bases from V and 2 bases from J; bases unmatched to any gene: 3. The CDR3, as DNA: TGTGCCAGCAGTTTACGGGGGGAAGCCTACGAGCAGTACTTC. This encodes CASSLRGEAYEQYF.

The J gene is TRBJ2-7, the V gene TRBV28, with 7 bases identical to TRBD2. The CDR3 is made up of 15 amino acids. CDR1 is MDHEN and CDR2 is SYDVKM in the germline V gene. V lost 2 bases to trimming and J lost 6 bases; unmatched junction nucleotides: 10. Here the CDR3 reads CASSLRRELRGEQYF. Written as DNA, the CDR3 is TGTGCCAGCAGTTTAAGGCGGGAGCTGAGGGGCGAGCAGTACTTC.

This clone was seen a single time. This chain links TRBV4-1 with TRBJ1-2; no firm D call. Germline CDR1 and CDR2: MGHRA and YSYEKL. The ends were cut back, 0 bases at V and 2 bases at J, with 10 bases in the middle. The CDR3 has 15 amino acids. The CDR3 coding sequence is TGCGCCAGCAGCCAAGATTTTACGGGGAACTATGGCTACACCTTC. Its translation: CASSQDFTGNYGYTF.

The chain links TRBV19 to TRBJ1-1, with D uncertain. This CDR3 has 12 residues. The germline V gene has CDR1 LNHDA and CDR2 SQIVND (reference sequence). V lost 9 bases and J 4 bases, leaving 12 bases between the germline ends. Here the CDR3 reads CASRIGGTEAFF. The CDR3 DNA is TGTGCCAGCCGGATTGGAGGCACTGAAGCTTTCTTT.

The chain couples TRBV7-9 to TRBJ1-5; 7 bases are a match to TRBD1. V dropped 3 bases and J dropped 4; count of bases not matched to a gene: 3. Germline CDR1 SEHNR, CDR2 FQNEAQ (reference sequence). This CDR3 spans 14 amino acids. The CDR3 DNA reads TGTGCCAGCAGCTTCACAGGGGCGAATCAGCCCCAGCATTTT. Translated, it gives CASSFTGANQPQHF. Complete variable domain (other parts from reference TRBV7-9 and TRBJ1-5): DTGVSQNPRHKITKRGQNVTFRCDPISEHNRLYWYRQTLGQGPEFLTYFQNEAQLEKSRLLSDRFSAERPKGSFSTLEIQRTEQGDSAMYLCASSFTGANQPQHFGDGTRLSIL.

The chain recombines TRBV6-6 with TRBJ2-7; 8 nucleotides line up with TRBD2. This CDR3 has 16 amino acids. Trimming cost V 6 bases and J 1 base; bases outside gene matches: 11. Germline CDR1 is MNHNY and CDR2 is SVGAGI (reference sequence). The CDR3 DNA follows: TGTGCCAGCAGCAAACACAGCGGGGGCTCATCCTACGAGCAGTACTTC. Translated: CASSKHSGGSSYEQYF.